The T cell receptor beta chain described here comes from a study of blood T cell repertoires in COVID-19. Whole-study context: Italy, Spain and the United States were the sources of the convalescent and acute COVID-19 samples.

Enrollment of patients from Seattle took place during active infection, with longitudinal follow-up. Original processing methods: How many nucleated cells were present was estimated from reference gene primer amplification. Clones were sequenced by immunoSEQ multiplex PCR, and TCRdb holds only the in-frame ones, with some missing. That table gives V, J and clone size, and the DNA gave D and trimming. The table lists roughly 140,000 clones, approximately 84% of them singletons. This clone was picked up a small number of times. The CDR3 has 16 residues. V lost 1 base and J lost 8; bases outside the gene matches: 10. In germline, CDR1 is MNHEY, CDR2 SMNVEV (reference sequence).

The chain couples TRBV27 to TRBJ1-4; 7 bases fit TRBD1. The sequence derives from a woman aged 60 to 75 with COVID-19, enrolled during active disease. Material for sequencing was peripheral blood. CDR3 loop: CASSLYPTGNDEKLFF. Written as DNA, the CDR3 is TGTGCCAGCAGTTTATACCCGACAGGGAATGACGAAAAACTGTTTTTT.